Presented here are 21 T cell receptor beta chains from one specimen sequenced in a study of T cells in Graves' hyperthyroidism and ophthalmopathy. From RNA transcripts, TCR beta CDR3 regions were amplified. First-round RT-PCR targeting the TCR CDR3 was performed with the HTBI primer set. Via MiXCR, TCRdb re-called the multiplex PCR reads, giving one row per CDR3 protein. The sample includes approximately 640,000 distinct CDR3 sequences, about 45% seen only once; the top ten take more than 7%. Input material: peripheral blood or thyroid tissue (not recorded which). Source of these receptors: an adult man with Graves' disease, either hyperthyroidism or ophthalmopathy (not recorded which).

This clonotype was observed a single time. This chain uses TRBV20-1 with TRBJ1-5; maybe TRBD1 (5 bases). There are 13 residues in the CDR3. The V gene's germline CDR1 is DFQATT and CDR2 SNEGSKA (reference sequence). The V end was cut by 3 bases, the J end by 9 bases, with 15 bases between. In DNA, the CDR3 is TGCAGTGCTAGCATGGGGACCGATCGGCCCCAGCATTTT. The encoded protein is CSASMGTDRPQHF.

This clonotype was counted a few times. The chain couples TRBV20-1 to TRBJ2-5, with unresolved D. The CDR3 is 12 residues long. CDR1 DFQATT and CDR2 SNEGSKA come from the germline V gene (reference sequence). V dropped 0 bases and J dropped 4 bases, with 6 bases sitting between them. The DNA of the CDR3 is TGCAGTGCTAGAGATCTGATAGAGACCCAGTACTTC. Amino acid sequence: CSARDLIETQYF.

This clonotype was seen a handful of times. A read error may explain this, as a much larger clone is one base away. This rearrangement joins TRBV29-1 to TRBJ1-3; no firm D call. The V end was cut by 4 bases, the J end by 0 bases, with 10 bases between. This CDR3 has 14 residues. Germline V CDR1 and CDR2: SQVTM, ANQGSEA. The CDR3, as DNA: TGCAGCGTTGTGGGGTCTAGCTCTGGAAACACCATATATTTT. Amino acid sequence: CSVVGSSSGNTIYF.

The chain is built from TRBV7-9 and TRBJ2-1; 9 bases fit TRBD1. Looked up from germline, CDR1 is SEHNR and CDR2 is FQNEAQ (reference sequence). This CDR3 is 15 amino acids long. Trimming removed 4 bases from V and 5 bases from J; junction bases left unmatched: 6. CDR3 DNA: TGTGCCAGCAGCTGGGTGGGACAGGGAAACAATGAGCAGTTCTTC. The encoded protein is CASSWVGQGNNEQFF. The variable domain in full, completed from reference TRBV7-9 and TRBJ2-1, reads DTGVSQNPRHKITKRGQNVTFRCDPISEHNRLYWYRQTLGQGPEFLTYFQNEAQLEKSRLLSDRFSAERPKGSFSTLEIQRTEQGDSAMYLCASSWVGQGNNEQFFGPGTRLTVL.

This clonotype was recorded a few times. The genes are TRBV7-9 and TRBJ2-7, with TRBD2 matching over 7 bases. The J segment lost 6 bases and the V segment lost 1 base, leaving 6 bases of the junction unmatched. Per germline, CDR1 SEHNR and CDR2 FQNEAQ (reference sequence). The length of the CDR3 is 14 residues. CDR3 sequence (DNA): TGTGCCAGCAGCTTAGAGGGAGGGAGGTTCGAGCAGTACTTC. This translates into CASSLEGGRFEQYF.

The rearrangement links TRBV5-1 to TRBJ2-7; D gene unclear. The CDR3 totals 15 residues. The V gene lost 2 bases and the J gene lost 1 base, with 13 bases spanning the gap. Germline-derived CDR1 and CDR2 are SGHRS and YFSETQ. The CDR3 here is CASSFVPGVSYEQYF. The CDR3 nucleotides are TGCGCCAGCAGCTTTGTGCCAGGAGTATCCTACGAGCAGTACTTC.

This rearrangement joins TRBV20-1 to TRBJ1-2; TRBD1 matches at 9 bases. V trimming: 0 bases; J trimming: 6 bases; junction bases outside the gene matches: 2. CDR3 size: 13 residues. Germline assignment: CDR1 DFQATT and CDR2 SNEGSKA (reference sequence). Here the CDR3 reads CSAREDRGHGYTF. As DNA, the CDR3 is TGCAGTGCTAGAGAGGACAGGGGACATGGCTACACCTTC.

The chain joins TRBV6-5 to TRBJ1-2, with a tentative D call TRBD1 (5 bases). V lost 8 bases and J 0 bases, leaving 13 bases between the germline ends. Germline CDR1 reads MNHEY; CDR2 reads SVGAGI. This CDR3 region has 14 residues. CDR3 in amino acids: CASGLGAPNYGYTF. The CDR3 nucleotides are TGTGCCAGCGGCCTAGGGGCGCCTAACTATGGCTACACCTTC.

Concerning this clonotype itself: A much larger clone differs from this one at a single base, so this may be a read error. V gene TRBV24-1 combines with J gene TRBJ1-5; 7 bases are a match to TRBD1. Germline loops: CDR1 KGHDR, CDR2 SFDVKD. The CDR3 spans 15 residues. The CDR3 loop reads CAISDLGQFNQPQHF. The CDR3 nucleotides read TGTGCCATCAGTGATCTGGGACAGTTCAATCAGCCCCAGCATTTT.

This chain links TRBV6-6 with TRBJ1-5; possibly TRBD1 for D (6 bases). V was trimmed by 5 bases and J by 7 bases, leaving 12 bases between them. The CDR3 consists of 13 residues. Germline CDR1 is MNHNY and CDR2 is SVGAGI (reference sequence). The CDR3 loop is CASSPGAKQPQHF. In nucleotides, the CDR3 is TGTGCCAGCAGTCCAGGGGCGAAACAGCCCCAGCATTTT.

The chain recombines TRBV29-1 with TRBJ1-2; D uncertain. In germline, CDR1 is SQVTM, CDR2 ANQGSEA. V gave up 8 bases and J gave up 8 bases, with 12 bases separating them. The CDR3 length is 10 residues. CDR3 in DNA: TGCAGCAGCTCGGGGAGCGGCTACACCTTC. Translated, it gives CSSSGSGYTF.

For this clonotype: A much larger clone lies a single base off, so this may be a read error. The gene calls are TRBV7-2 and TRBJ1-6; 7 nucleotides align to TRBD1. This CDR3 has 15 residues. Germline CDR1 reads SGHTA; CDR2 reads FQGNSA. In DNA, the CDR3 is TGTGCCAGCGGACTCGGGACAGCGTATAATTCACCCCTCTACTTT. Translation gives CASGLGTAYNSPLYF.

This clonotype was counted many times. The rearrangement uses TRBV5-1 and TRBJ1-2; D not certain. Germline V gene sequence: CDR1 SGHRS, CDR2 YFSETQ. V dropped 4 bases and J dropped 3 bases, with 13 bases sitting between them. The CDR3 totals 14 residues. CDR3 DNA sequence: TGCGCCAGCAGCAAAGAGGGTGGAGACTATGGCTACACCTTC. Amino acid sequence: CASSKEGGDYGYTF.

The genes are TRBV12-3 or TRBV12-4 and TRBJ1-6; TRBD1 agrees at 8 bases. This CDR3 spans 14 amino acids. Losses at the gene ends were 6 bases for V and 10 bases for J; bases not matched to a gene: 8. This CDR3 is CASRAQGATSPLHF. The CDR3 nucleotides are TGTGCCAGCAGGGCCCAGGGGGCTACCTCACCCCTCCACTTT.

This clonotype was observed at least ten times. The rearrangement links TRBV15 to TRBJ1-1; no reliable D call. Trimming shortened V by 5 bases and J by 0 bases, and 7 bases separated the two germline ends. CDR1 LNHNV and CDR2 YYDKDF come from the germline V gene (reference sequence). The CDR3 has 13 residues. The CDR3 here is CATSSTVNTEAFF. The CDR3 DNA follows: TGTGCCACCAGCTCCACAGTGAACACTGAAGCTTTCTTT.

This clonotype was counted at least ten times. The chain is built from TRBV10-3 and TRBJ2-7; D is unclear. Germline CDR1 is ENHRY and CDR2 is SYGVKD. The length of the CDR3 is 12 residues. V was trimmed by 0 bases and J by 5 bases, leaving 5 bases between them. The CDR3 is CAISESLHEQYF. The CDR3 nucleotides are TGTGCCATCAGTGAGTCCCTCCACGAGCAGTACTTC.

This clonotype was recorded a few times. This sequence joins TRBV20-1 and TRBJ1-1; 7 positions match TRBD1. The CDR3 is made up of 13 amino acids. Germline CDR1 reads DFQATT; CDR2 reads SNEGSKA (reference sequence). Trimming took 6 bases from V and 3 from J; bases not matched to a gene: 7. CDR3 residues: CSATIDRDTEAFF. CDR3 nucleotides: TGCAGTGCCACCATTGACAGGGACACTGAAGCTTTCTTT.

The chain carries TRBV2 and TRBJ1-5; 8 bases agree with TRBD1. The germline gives CDR1 SNHLY, CDR2 FYNNEI. V lost 6 bases, J lost 2 bases, and 9 bases stayed unmatched. The CDR3 totals 16 residues. CDR3 region: CASSLVSTGGNQPQHF. CDR3 nucleotide sequence: TGTGCCAGCAGCTTAGTCTCGACAGGGGGCAATCAGCCCCAGCATTTT.

J is TRBJ1-4 and V is TRBV12-3 or TRBV12-4, with 9 bases aligning to TRBD1. The CDR3 runs to 15 residues. V was clipped by 3 bases and J by 6 bases; unmatched bases: 5. CDR3 amino acids: CASSFGTGMDEKLFF. For the CDR3, the DNA is TGTGCCAGCAGTTTCGGGACAGGGATGGATGAAAAACTGTTTTTT.

The rearrangement uses TRBV16 and TRBJ1-2; the D gene is possibly TRBD1 (5 bases). Trimming removed 5 bases from V and 1 base from J, with 14 bases in between. CDR1 is KGHSY, CDR2 FQNENV, per germline. The CDR3 contains 15 residues. CDR3 amino acids: CASSSPGRDNYGYTF. In DNA, the CDR3 is TGTGCCAGCAGCTCACCCGGCAGGGATAACTATGGCTACACCTTC.

The chain is built from TRBV29-1 and TRBJ2-5; a possible D gene is TRBD2 (7 bases). V was cut by 6 bases and J by 9 bases, with 14 bases left in between. The CDR3 is 11 residues long. Per germline, CDR1 SQVTM and CDR2 ANQGSEA. CDR3 loop: CSVMRGGAQYF. CDR3 DNA: TGCAGCGTGATGAGGGGGGGGGCCCAGTACTTC. Supplemented by reference TRBV29-1 and TRBJ2-5, the full variable domain reads SAVISQKPSRDICQRGTSLTIQCQVDSQVTMMFWYRQQPGQSLTLIATANQGSEATYESGFVIDKFPISRPNLTFSTLTVSNMSPEDSSIYLCSVMRGGAQYFGPGTRLLVL.